This TCR beta chain was sequenced for a study of blood T cell repertoires in COVID-19. Seattle cases were enrolled at active infection and followed longitudinally. Original handling: Amplification from reference gene primers served as the basis for estimated nucleated cell counts. The repertoire was sequenced with immunoSEQ multiplex PCR; TCRdb's copy has only in-frame clones and lacks some. V, J and clone size reflect that table, while D and trimming were determined from the DNA. The sample includes about 200,000 clones, approximately 78% of them seen just once. Germline values: CDR1 SGHAT, CDR2 FQNNGV. The CDR3 is 15 residues long. V dropped 1 base and J dropped 1 base, with 8 bases sitting between them.

This clonotype originated in a woman older than 75 with COVID-19, enrolled during active disease. The source material was peripheral blood. The chain couples TRBV11-2 to TRBJ1-5; possibly TRBD1 for D (6 bases). The CDR3 protein is CASSLGDKSNQPQHF. DNA of the CDR3: TGTGCCAGCAGCTTAGGGGACAAAAGCAATCAGCCCCAGCATTTT.